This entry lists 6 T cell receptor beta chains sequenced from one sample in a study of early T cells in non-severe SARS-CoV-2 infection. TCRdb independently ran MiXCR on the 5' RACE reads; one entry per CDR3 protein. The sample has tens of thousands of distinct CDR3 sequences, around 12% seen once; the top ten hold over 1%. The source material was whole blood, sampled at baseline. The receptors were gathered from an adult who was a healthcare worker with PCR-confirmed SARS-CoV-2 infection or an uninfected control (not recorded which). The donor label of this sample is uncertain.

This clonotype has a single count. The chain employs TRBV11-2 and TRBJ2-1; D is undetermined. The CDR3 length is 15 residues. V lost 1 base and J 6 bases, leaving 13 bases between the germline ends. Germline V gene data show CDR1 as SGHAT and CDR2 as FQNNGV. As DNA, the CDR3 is TGTGCCAGCAGCTTAGGAGTTACCTCGGGCAATGAGCAGTTCTTC. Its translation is CASSLGVTSGNEQFF.

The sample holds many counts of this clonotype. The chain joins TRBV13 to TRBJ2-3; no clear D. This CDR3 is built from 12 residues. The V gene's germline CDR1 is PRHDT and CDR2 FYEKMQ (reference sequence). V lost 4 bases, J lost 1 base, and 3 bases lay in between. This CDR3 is CASSSGTDTQYF. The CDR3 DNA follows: TGTGCCAGCAGCTCTGGCACAGATACGCAGTATTTT.

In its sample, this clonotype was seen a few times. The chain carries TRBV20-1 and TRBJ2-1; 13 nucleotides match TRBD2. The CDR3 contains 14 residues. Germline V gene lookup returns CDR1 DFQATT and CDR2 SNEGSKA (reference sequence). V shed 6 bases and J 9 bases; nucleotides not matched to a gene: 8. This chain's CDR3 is CSADRTSGGSEQFF. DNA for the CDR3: TGCAGTGCCGATAGGACTAGCGGGGGAAGTGAGCAGTTCTTC.

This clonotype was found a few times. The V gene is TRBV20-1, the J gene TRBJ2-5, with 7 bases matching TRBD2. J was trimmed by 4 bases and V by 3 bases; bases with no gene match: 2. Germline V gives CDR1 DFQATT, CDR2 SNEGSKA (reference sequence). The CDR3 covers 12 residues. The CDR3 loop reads CSASPGGETQYF. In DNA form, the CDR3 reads TGCAGTGCTAGCCCGGGGGGAGAGACCCAGTACTTC.

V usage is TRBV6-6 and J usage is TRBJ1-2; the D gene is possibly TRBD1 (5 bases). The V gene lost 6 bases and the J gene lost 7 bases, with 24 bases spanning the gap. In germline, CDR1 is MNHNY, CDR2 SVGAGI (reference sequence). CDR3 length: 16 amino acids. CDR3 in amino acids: CASSPRGAGPAGGYTF. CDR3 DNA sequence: TGTGCCAGCAGCCCCCGTGGAGCGGGACCCGCGGGTGGCTACACCTTC.

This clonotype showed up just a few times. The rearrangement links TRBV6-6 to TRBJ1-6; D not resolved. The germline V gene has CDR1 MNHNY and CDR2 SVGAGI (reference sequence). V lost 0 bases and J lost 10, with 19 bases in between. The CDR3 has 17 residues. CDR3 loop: CASSYSMLGQEDSPLHF. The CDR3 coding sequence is TGTGCCAGCAGTTACTCGATGTTAGGGCAGGAAGACTCACCCCTCCACTTT.